Below, 15 T cell receptor beta chains from the same sample are listed, as sequenced in a study of CD8 T cells in Susac syndrome. Random hexamers were used to reverse transcribe about 0.45 to 1 ug of RNA. TCRdb independently ran MiXCR on the immunoSEQ multiplex PCR reads; one entry per CDR3 protein. The table records tens of thousands of distinct CDR3 sequences, around 93% of them present only once. Sequencing used CD4+ T cells from PBMCs. The receptors here all came from a human donor with Susac syndrome.

J is TRBJ1-2 and V is TRBV20-1; TRBD1 agrees at 9 bases. CDR3 length: 14 amino acids. Germline CDR1 is DFQATT and CDR2 is SNEGSKA (reference sequence). V shed 6 bases, J shed 4 bases, and the junction held 9 bases outside the gene matches. The CDR3 spells CSALTDRGLYGYTF. For the CDR3, the DNA is TGCAGTGCCCTAACGGACAGGGGACTCTATGGCTACACCTTC.

V is TRBV12-3 or TRBV12-4 and J is TRBJ1-5, with 8 nucleotides matching TRBD1. The CDR3 spans 18 residues. V trimming: 0 bases; J trimming: 5 bases; junction bases outside the gene matches: 12. In DNA form, the CDR3 reads TGTGCCAGCAGTTTAGCGAGAGGGCAGGGGGCTTGGCATCAGCCCCAGCATTTT. Its translation is CASSLARGQGAWHQPQHF.

V and J are TRBV29-1 and TRBJ1-2, with 7 bases that match TRBD1. CDR3 length equals 13 residues. With V trimmed by 6 bases and J by 1 base, 5 bases remained unmatched. CDR1 SQVTM and CDR2 ANQGSEA come from the germline V gene. This CDR3 reads CSVQGGSNYGYTF. As DNA, the CDR3 is TGCAGCGTCCAGGGGGGTAGTAACTATGGCTACACCTTC.

This chain uses TRBV28 with TRBJ2-1; D not resolved. The ends were cut back, 6 bases at V and 8 bases at J, with 20 bases in the middle. Germline CDR1 and CDR2: MDHEN and SYDVKM. The CDR3 sequence is 15 residues long. The CDR3 spells CASSPFFGSDYEQFF. For the CDR3, the DNA is TGTGCCAGCAGCCCCTTTTTTGGGTCAGACTATGAGCAGTTCTTC.

This clonotype was counted a few times. The rearrangement uses TRBV6-5 and TRBJ2-1; no clear D gene. Trimming shortened V by 2 bases and J by 3 bases, and 8 bases separated the two germline ends. Germline V gene data show CDR1 as MNHEY and CDR2 as SVGAGI. CDR3 length: 14 residues. The CDR3 DNA sequence: TGTGCCAGCAGTTACCTGGTAGGCTACAATGAGCAGTTCTTC. It encodes CASSYLVGYNEQFF.

The chain couples TRBV14 to TRBJ2-5; the D is unclear. In germline, CDR1 is SGHDN, CDR2 FVKESK. Trimming stripped 0 bases from V and 3 bases from J, with 11 bases between. The CDR3 runs to 15 residues. Written as DNA, the CDR3 is TGTGCCAGCAGCCAAGATCTTCACAGTGAAGAGACCCAGTACTTC. Translation gives CASSQDLHSEETQYF.

The chain is built from TRBV5-1 and TRBJ1-6; 7 positions agree with TRBD1. Germline CDR1 reads SGHRS; CDR2 reads YFSETQ. With 3 bases clipped from V and 9 bases from J, the junction kept 9 bases outside the gene matches. CDR3 length: 15 residues. The CDR3 spells CASSSFGQESSPLHF. The CDR3 coding sequence is TGCGCCAGCAGCTCCTTCGGACAGGAGAGTTCACCCCTCCACTTT.

V usage is TRBV6-5 and J usage is TRBJ2-3; D is possibly TRBD1 or TRBD2 (6 bases each). Trimming stripped 0 bases from V and 7 bases from J, with 14 bases between. Germline V gene lookup returns CDR1 MNHEY and CDR2 SVGAGI. The CDR3 is made up of 15 amino acids. Written as DNA, the CDR3 is TGTGCCAGCAGTTACTCGTCGGGGGCTATCTATACGCAGTATTTT. Its translation is CASSYSSGAIYTQYF.

The V gene is TRBV4-2, the J gene TRBJ2-7, with 8 bases identical to TRBD1. CDR1 is LGHNA, CDR2 YNFKEQ, per germline. The CDR3 consists of 14 residues. After removal of 2 bases from V and 2 bases from J, the junction contained 2 bases not matched to a gene. The CDR3 loop is CASSQLDRAYEQYF. CDR3 sequence (DNA): TGTGCCAGCAGCCAACTGGACAGGGCCTACGAGCAGTACTTC.

V usage is TRBV23-1 and J usage is TRBJ1-4; TRBD1 is a possible D gene (6 bases). TRBV23-1 is marked as an open reading frame, function uncertain. The CDR3 length is 16 residues. V lost 3 bases and J lost 5, with 16 bases in between. The chain's CDR3 is CASSQPTGDLNEKLFF. The CDR3 nucleotides are TGCGCCAGCAGTCAGCCGACAGGAGACCTAAATGAAAAACTGTTTTTT.

CDR3 protein: CASSLGQVIKLDTEAFF. In DNA form, the CDR3 reads TGTGCCAGCAGCTTAGGGCAGGTTATCAAATTGGACACTGAAGCTTTCTTT. This rearrangement joins TRBV7-9 to TRBJ1-1; no firm D call. The CDR3 spans 17 residues. V was shortened by 1 base and J by 3 bases, with 18 bases between the two germline ends. Germline V gene data show CDR1 as SEHNR and CDR2 as FQNEAQ (reference sequence).

This chain uses TRBV20-1 with TRBJ2-3; 12 bases line up with TRBD2. CDR1 is DFQATT and CDR2 is SNEGSKA in the germline V gene (reference sequence). The CDR3 runs 14 residues. The CDR3 protein is CRLAGGPSTDTQYF. DNA of the CDR3: TGCAGACTAGCGGGGGGCCCAAGCACAGATACGCAGTATTTT.

The CDR3 bases are TGTGCCAGCAGCCCCCGTACGTCAATGGGACAGTCCGTTAACTATGGCTACACCTTC. Residues: CASSPRTSMGQSVNYGYTF. The chain employs TRBV5-6 and TRBJ1-2; the match to TRBD1 covers 7 bases. Germline CDR1 reads SGHDT; CDR2 reads YYEEEE. Trimming took 4 bases from V and 1 from J; bases not matched to a gene: 19. The CDR3 loop spans 19 amino acids. The complete variable domain, with remaining parts taken from reference TRBV5-6 and TRBJ1-2, reads DAGVTQSPTHLIKTRGQQVTLRCSPKSGHDTVSWYQQALGQGPQFIFQYYEEEERQRGNFPDRFSGHQFPNYSSELNVNALLLGDSALYLCASSPRTSMGQSVNYGYTFGSGTRLTVV.

The V gene is TRBV12-3 or TRBV12-4, the J gene TRBJ2-7; no firm D call. V lost 7 bases and J lost 4, with 8 bases in between. The CDR3 spans 11 residues. CDR3 nucleotide sequence: TGTGCCAGCAACCAAGGGTACGAGCAGTACTTC. This gives the protein CASNQGYEQYF.

This chain uses TRBV6-8 with TRBJ1-4; 8 nucleotides match TRBD1. Germline CDR1 MNHGY, CDR2 SAAAGT. The ends lost 0 bases at V and 8 bases at J; junction bases unmatched: 26. The CDR3 extends over 22 amino acids. CDR3 in amino acids: CASSYSARGRFEGVIRGEKLFF. CDR3 DNA: TGTGCCAGCAGTTACTCTGCCAGGGGGCGTTTCGAGGGTGTAATTCGAGGGGAAAAACTGTTTTTT.